The T cell receptor (beta chain) under discussion was sequenced for a study of T cells in women clearing cervical HPV infection. Study-level background: Cases: HPV16-related CIN3 or worse on histology, 2 invasive cancers.

Germline CDR1 DFQATT, CDR2 SNEGSKA (reference sequence). The CDR3 extends over 16 amino acids. Trimming stripped 6 bases from V and 6 bases from J, with 24 bases between. Note on this clone: Its cognate antigen is unknown. The read ends 3 residues shy of where the CDR3 ends; the end is completed using the germline J gene.

Study findings and constraints: Repertoire richness, not evenness, was significantly elevated in CIN3+ cases versus controls. Timing of associations relative to infection is unclear; T-cell subsets were not isolated.

The table came from immunoSEQ multiplex PCR; TCRdb's copy has only in-frame clones and leaves some out. Here the sample table reports about 36,000 clones. The specimen sequenced was blood buffy coat. The TCR comes from a woman aged 18 to 75 with a cervical HPV16 infection that either progressed to CIN3+ or cleared (not recorded which). The V and J genes are TRBV20-1 and TRBJ2-1, with D possibly matching TRBD2 (7 bases). The CDR3 loop reads CSAQAPGLRGGNEQFF. The part of the CDR3 DNA that was read is TGCAGTGCGCAAGCGCCGGGACTACGAGGGGGCAATGAG.